These 15 T cell receptor beta chains share one sample of origin, sequenced in a study of T cell responses to AZD1222 COVID-19 vaccine. Repertoires were generated with immunoSEQ multiplex PCR, while TCRdb's copy carries only in-frame clones and drops some. There are about 130,000 clones in the sample; about 87% occur only once, and 1.9% lies in the top ten. The starting material was peripheral blood, obtained on day 0 of AZD1222 vaccination. The receptor set was obtained from an adult in good health.

The genes are TRBV29-1 and TRBJ1-2; 8 positions match TRBD1. J was trimmed by 5 bases and V by 2 bases; bases with no gene match: 7. Germline CDR1 SQVTM, CDR2 ANQGSEA. The CDR3 contains 14 residues. CDR3 nucleotides: TGCAGCGTTGAAACCGGGACAGGTATTTATGGCTACACCTTC. Its protein is CSVETGTGIYGYTF.

V and J are TRBV19 and TRBJ2-7; TRBD2 matches at 12 bases. The CDR3 length is 14 residues. From germline, CDR1 is LNHDA and CDR2 SQIVND (reference sequence). V gave up 6 bases and J gave up 0 bases; unmatched junction bases: 0. This CDR3 is CASRTSGGSYEQYF. The CDR3 coding sequence is TGTGCCAGTAGGACTAGCGGGGGCTCCTACGAGCAGTACTTC.

V is TRBV2 and J is TRBJ2-3; 8 nucleotides match TRBD2. The CDR3 spans 15 residues. Germline V lookup: CDR1 SNHLY, CDR2 FYNNEI. With 9 bases clipped from V and 4 bases from J, the junction kept 12 bases outside the gene matches. The CDR3 nucleotides read TGTGCCAGTCGAAGGGGCGACGGGGGGGCAGATACGCAGTATTTT. Translated: CASRRGDGGADTQYF.

The V and J genes are TRBV24-1 and TRBJ1-2; TRBD1 might be the D (6 bases). V was pared by 12 bases and J by 1 base, with 26 bases between. The CDR3 covers 17 residues. Germline V gene data show CDR1 as KGHDR and CDR2 as SFDVKD. The CDR3 spells CAPGPSDRPAFNYGYTF. The CDR3 bases are TGTGCCCCAGGTCCCTCCGACAGGCCGGCCTTTAACTATGGCTACACCTTC.

The gene calls are TRBV19 and TRBJ1-1; D might be TRBD1 (5 bases). There are 13 residues in the CDR3. The germline V and J ends were trimmed by 9 bases and 8 bases, with 19 bases remaining between them. Germline values: CDR1 LNHDA, CDR2 SQIVND (reference sequence). This CDR3 reads CASRDLPPDEAFF. The CDR3 DNA reads TGTGCCAGCCGGGACCTTCCCCCGGACGAAGCTTTCTTT.

The V call is TRBV7-2, the J call TRBJ1-6, with D maybe TRBD1 (5 bases). V gave up 5 bases and J gave up 4 bases, with 12 bases separating them. The germline V gene has CDR1 SGHTA and CDR2 FQGNSA. This CDR3 has 15 residues. The CDR3 DNA is TGTGCCAGCAGCCGGGGGACGGGGTATAATTCACCCCTCCACTTT. Protein sequence: CASSRGTGYNSPLHF.

This clone has a handful of counts. Germline is not matched at one junction end, which may reflect a read error. The chain joins TRBV2 to TRBJ1-5; possible D gene TRBD1, 6 bases. Per the germline V gene, CDR1 is SNHLY and CDR2 is FYNNEI. The length of the CDR3 is 14 residues. Written as DNA, the CDR3 is TGTGCCAGCAGAGAAGACAGGCTCTCCCAGCCCCAGCATTTT. Protein product: CASREDRLSQPQHF.

V is TRBV29-1 and J is TRBJ2-3, with D hard to call. The CDR3 spans 12 residues. Germline V CDR1 and CDR2: SQVTM, ANQGSEA. The V end lost 2 bases, the J end lost 0 bases, and 3 bases lay between the germline ends. Here the CDR3 DNA reads TGCAGCGTTGAATACAGCACAGATACGCAGTATTTT. It codes for CSVEYSTDTQYF.

The genes are TRBV7-9 and TRBJ2-4; 7 bases fit TRBD1. This CDR3 has 14 amino acids. Trimming cost V 5 bases and J 2 bases; bases outside gene matches: 3. In germline, CDR1 is SEHNR, CDR2 FQNEAQ (reference sequence). CDR3 region: CASSLRGPKNIQYF. In DNA form, the CDR3 reads TGTGCCAGCAGCCTGAGGGGGCCCAAAAACATTCAGTACTTC.

The J gene is TRBJ1-1, the V gene TRBV5-6; 9 nucleotides align to TRBD1. In germline, CDR1 is SGHDT, CDR2 YYEEEE. The CDR3 extends over 14 amino acids. Trimming cost V 0 bases and J 6 bases; bases outside gene matches: 3. CDR3 nucleotide sequence: TGTGCCAGCAGCTTGGGGGGACAGGGCGCTGAAGCTTTCTTT. It is translated as CASSLGGQGAEAFF.

Here the CDR3 reads CASSVGVIWDRRGYTF. The CDR3, as DNA: TGTGCCAGCAGCGTAGGGGTGATATGGGATAGAAGGGGCTACACCTTC. The genes are TRBV9 and TRBJ1-2; unclear D gene. The CDR3 runs to 16 residues. From germline, CDR1 is SGDLS and CDR2 YYNGEE. V was trimmed by 0 bases and J by 8 bases, leaving 20 bases between them.

This chain joins TRBV6-6 and TRBJ1-2; no firm D call. CDR1 is MNHNY and CDR2 is SVGAGI in the germline V gene (reference sequence). This CDR3 is 13 amino acids long. The ends were cut back, 5 bases at V and 0 bases at J, with 7 bases in the middle. CDR3 amino acids: CASSATTNYGYTF. CDR3 sequence (DNA): TGTGCCAGCAGTGCGACAACTAACTATGGCTACACCTTC.

The chain couples TRBV4-3 to TRBJ1-2; D possibly corresponds to TRBD1 (6 bases). The CDR3 totals 16 residues. V lost 1 base, J lost 4 bases, and 16 bases lay in between. The germline V gene encodes CDR1 LGHNA and CDR2 YSLEER. The CDR3 DNA follows: TGCGCCAGCAGCCAAGCGGCGACAGGAGACACCTATGGCTACACCTTC. This codes for CASSQAATGDTYGYTF.

This CDR3 reads CASSTTDRTNTGELFF. The CDR3 bases are TGTGCCAGTAGTACCACGGACCGGACCAACACCGGGGAGCTGTTTTTT. The rearrangement uses TRBV19 and TRBJ2-2; D gene ambiguous. This CDR3 has 16 amino acids. Trimming cost V 4 bases and J 2 bases, with 14 bases left between them. CDR1 and CDR2 (germline): LNHDA, SQIVND (reference sequence).

The chain couples TRBV4-1 to TRBJ2-1; D gene unclear. V dropped 5 bases and J dropped 7 bases, with 12 bases sitting between them. The CDR3 covers 13 residues. Germline CDR1 MGHRA, CDR2 YSYEKL. DNA for the CDR3: TGCGCCAGCAGCTTCCGATGGGGTAATGAGCAGTTCTTC. Amino acid sequence: CASSFRWGNEQFF.